What follows is one TCR beta chain and its context. As yet, its antigen is unknown. The sample is drawn from a study of T cell repertoires in cytomegalovirus infection. Study summary: In public TCR beta signatures, there were indications of both CMV infection and matching HLA type. Whole-study findings and limits: Ex vivo responses were dominated by HLA-C-restricted CMV-specific TCR beta clonotypes. Carriage of CMV together with the relevant HLA was identifiable through cumulative public TCR beta family frequency.

TCRdb re-called the reads through MiXCR, storing one row per CDR3 protein. The sample lists under 200,000 distinct CDR3 sequences; approximately 17% were seen once. Sequencing was done on a sample of CD8+ T cells from PBMCs. This TCR came from a human donor in good health (CMV status not recorded). Some clones in this sample may be carry-over from other donors' samples.

The CDR3 region is CASSYSLGPHEQFF. CDR3 coding DNA: TGTGCCAGCAGTTACTCGCTAGGGCCCCATGAGCAGTTCTTC. The chain carries TRBV6-6 and TRBJ2-1; D is undetermined. The CDR3 is made up of 14 amino acids. Germline assignment: CDR1 MNHNY and CDR2 SVGAGI (reference sequence). Trimming removed 0 bases at V and 8 bases at J, with 11 bases between.